These 17 T cell receptor beta chains came from one sample sequenced in a study of T-cell reconstitution after alpha-beta-depleted transplantation in children. For TCRbeta, the library was prepared with unique molecular identifiers. TCRdb recomputed calls from the PCR reads with MiXCR, one row per CDR3 protein. The sample records about 500,000 distinct CDR3 sequences, about 33% being singletons. This sample comprised PBMCs from the stem cell graft donor, obtained from the stem cell graft. Receptor source: a human donor who donated a stem cell graft to a child with aplastic anemia.

This clonotype was recorded a few times. The chain employs TRBV7-3 and TRBJ2-7; tentatively, D is TRBD2 (6 bases). CDR1 is SGHTA and CDR2 is FQGTGA in the germline V gene. This CDR3 is 15 amino acids long. Trimming took 4 bases from V and 3 from J, leaving 16 bases between them. This CDR3 reads CASSYSGESVYEQYF. The DNA for the CDR3 is TGTGCCAGCAGCTACTCGGGGGAATCCGTCTACGAGCAGTACTTC.

This clonotype came up many times. This chain links TRBV19 with TRBJ1-1; weak D call: TRBD1 (5 bases). The V gene lost 9 bases and the J gene lost 0 bases, with 11 bases spanning the gap. Germline V gene sequence: CDR1 LNHDA, CDR2 SQIVND (reference sequence). The CDR3 length is 13 residues. The CDR3 spells CASSSGLNTEAFF. In DNA form, the CDR3 reads TGTGCCAGCTCATCAGGGTTGAACACTGAAGCTTTCTTT.

This clonotype was found a few times. This rearrangement joins TRBV20-1 to TRBJ1-5, with no clear D. The CDR3 totals 14 residues. In germline, CDR1 is DFQATT, CDR2 SNEGSKA (reference sequence). V was shortened by 3 bases and J by 4 bases, with 13 bases between the two germline ends. This chain's CDR3 is CSASRHGWNQPQHF. In nucleotides, the CDR3 is TGCAGTGCTAGTCGTCATGGGTGGAATCAGCCCCAGCATTTT.

This clonotype was picked up one time. CDR3 nucleotide sequence: TGTGCCAGCAGCTTAGCGGCCGGGACGACGCAGTTCTTC. Protein sequence: CASSLAAGTTQFF. The rearrangement uses TRBV13 and TRBJ2-1; D may correspond to TRBD1 or TRBD2 (5 bases each). Germline V lookup: CDR1 PRHDT, CDR2 FYEKMQ (reference sequence). V was shortened by 1 base and J by 12 bases, with 13 bases between the two germline ends. The CDR3 has 13 residues.

The CDR3 DNA follows: TGCGCCAGCAGTGAGTCAGTAGGGGGCGAGGACACAGATACGCAGTATTTT. Its translation: CASSESVGGEDTDTQYF. The rearrangement joins TRBV10-1 to TRBJ2-3; 7 bases fit TRBD1. Germline CDR1 reads WNHNN; CDR2 reads SYGVQD (reference sequence). The CDR3 sequence is 17 residues long. V shed 0 bases, J shed 2 bases, and the junction held 8 bases outside the gene matches.

The chain combines TRBV7-8 with TRBJ2-1; 11 bases fit TRBD1. The V gene end was trimmed by 5 bases and the J gene end by 7 bases; junction bases not matched to a gene: 7. The CDR3 covers 15 residues. Germline values: CDR1 SGHVS, CDR2 FQNEAQ. In nucleotides, the CDR3 is TGTGCCAGCAGCCGGACAGGGGGCGTAGAAAATGAGCAGTTCTTC. As protein: CASSRTGGVENEQFF.

CDR3 loop: CASSPFTQGFYNEQFF. The CDR3 nucleotides read TGTGCCAGCTCACCTTTCACCCAGGGGTTCTACAATGAGCAGTTCTTC. This rearrangement joins TRBV18 to TRBJ2-1; D is possibly TRBD1 (6 bases). The length of the CDR3 is 16 residues. Germline V gene data show CDR1 as KGHSH and CDR2 as LQKENI. Between the trimmed V and J ends, which lost 3 bases and 3 bases, there was a span of 15 bases.

V gene TRBV7-2 combines with J gene TRBJ2-1; TRBD2 agrees at 11 bases. The junction had 6 bases not matched to a gene; V was cut back by 4 bases and J by 10 bases. Per the germline V gene, CDR1 is SGHTA and CDR2 is FQGNSA. The CDR3 extends over 14 amino acids. Written as DNA, the CDR3 is TGTGCCAGCAGCTCGCCTAGCGGGGGGCGGGAGCAGTTCTTC. It translates to CASSSPSGGREQFF.

The CDR3 sequence is CASSLSSGSGNTIYF. The CDR3 DNA reads as TGTGCCAGCAGTTTATCGTCGGGATCTGGAAACACCATATATTTT. The chain employs TRBV12-3 or TRBV12-4 and TRBJ1-3; D uncertain. This CDR3 is built from 15 residues. Trimming took 2 bases from V and 1 from J, leaving 9 bases between them.

Worth noting for this clonotype: Sequence at one end of the junction differs from germline and may be a read error. CDR3 in DNA: TGTGCCAGCGGAACCCCTCCAGGGGGACAAACACATAATTCCCCCCTCCACTTT. Translated: CASGTPPGGQTHNSPLHF. The chain is built from TRBV5-5 and TRBJ1-6, with 7 bases fitting TRBD1. This CDR3 is built from 18 residues. Germline CDR1 reads SGHKS; CDR2 reads YYEKEE (reference sequence).

A note on this clonotype: One end of the junction does not line up with germline, which may come from a read error. The V gene is TRBV11-2, the J gene TRBJ2-5; TRBD2 matches at 14 bases. The length of the CDR3 is 16 residues. CDR1 and CDR2 from the germline V gene are SGHAT and FQNNGV. The CDR3 is CASSVGLAGGQGTQYF. The CDR3 nucleotides read TGTGCCAGCAGCGTCGGACTAGCGGGAGGCCAAGGGACCCAGTACTTC.

J is TRBJ2-7 and V is TRBV9, with TRBD1 identical over 9 bases. The CDR3 consists of 17 residues. After removal of 4 bases from V and 2 bases from J, the junction contained 13 bases not matched to a gene. Germline V gene data show CDR1 as SGDLS and CDR2 as YYNGEE. The CDR3 DNA reads TGTGCCAGCAGCTCGCCGGGACAGGGTGTGGAAACCTACGAGCAGTACTTC. This translates into CASSSPGQGVETYEQYF.

The gene calls are TRBV20-1 and TRBJ2-2; 8 bases match TRBD1. V lost 1 base to trimming and J lost 6 bases; unmatched junction nucleotides: 7. This CDR3 is built from 15 residues. Germline V CDR1 and CDR2: DFQATT, SNEGSKA (reference sequence). The CDR3 bases are TGCAGTGCTAGAGCCGGACAGGGAATAGCCGGGGAGCTGTTTTTT. As protein: CSARAGQGIAGELFF.

The V gene is TRBV4-3, the J gene TRBJ1-6; perhaps TRBD1 as D (6 bases). The CDR3 has 16 amino acids. Per germline, CDR1 LGHNA and CDR2 YSLEER. Deletions cut 0 bases from V and 8 bases from J, with 14 bases between. The chain's CDR3 is CASSQELGRGDSPLHF. The CDR3 DNA sequence: TGCGCCAGCAGCCAAGAGTTGGGCAGGGGAGATTCACCCCTCCACTTT.

This clonotype has a handful of counts. The V call is TRBV20-1, the J call TRBJ2-3; 13 positions match TRBD2. The CDR3 is made up of 17 amino acids. The V segment lost 6 bases and the J segment 0 bases; nucleotides outside the gene matches: 9. Germline CDR1 and CDR2: DFQATT and SNEGSKA (reference sequence). The DNA for the CDR3 is TGCAGTGCCGGGGGACTAGCGGGATACTCTAGCACAGATACGCAGTATTTT. It codes for CSAGGLAGYSSTDTQYF.

The rearrangement uses TRBV12-3 or TRBV12-4 and TRBJ2-1; TRBD2 matches 8 bases. The V segment lost 6 bases and the J segment 8 bases; nucleotides outside the gene matches: 9. CDR3 size: 14 residues. The CDR3 spells CASRPREGADEQFF. In DNA, the CDR3 is TGTGCCAGCAGGCCACGGGAGGGCGCGGATGAGCAGTTCTTC.

In this sample, this clonotype turned up a few times. With a much larger clone just one base away, this may be a read error. The V gene is TRBV12-3 or TRBV12-4, the J gene TRBJ1-5, with D unresolved. The CDR3 is 13 amino acids. Trimming pared 2 bases from V and 2 bases from J, leaving 4 bases between. The CDR3 DNA sequence: TGTGCCAGCAGTTTAAATGGCAATCAGCCCCAGCATTTT. This translates into CASSLNGNQPQHF.